The 29 T cell receptor beta chains listed next were all sequenced from one sample in a study of identifying expanded T cells in peripheral blood. Measured with immunoSEQ multiplex PCR; TCRdb has only the in-frame clones, and not every one. The sample comprises tens of thousands of clones, roughly 90% of which are singletons, and 2.5% to 3% rests with the top ten. The sample comprised blood. These receptors came from a person aged 18-70 years in good health.

The V gene is TRBV2, the J gene TRBJ1-4; D unresolved. From germline, CDR1 is SNHLY and CDR2 FYNNEI. Deletions cut 4 bases from V and 9 bases from J, with 12 bases between. The CDR3 runs 13 residues. The CDR3 DNA sequence: TGTGCCAGCAGTGGGAGCGGTGAGAAAAAACTGTTTTTT. It specifies CASSGSGEKKLFF.

The chain carries TRBV7-2 and TRBJ2-3; maybe TRBD2 (6 bases). Trimming pared 1 base from V and 2 bases from J, leaving 16 bases between. The CDR3 sequence is 17 residues long. Germline CDR1 and CDR2: SGHTA and FQGNSA. The CDR3 DNA is TGTGCCAGCAGCTTAGACGGGGCTGCGGGGATCACAGATACGCAGTATTTT. Its translation: CASSLDGAAGITDTQYF.

The V and J genes are TRBV30 and TRBJ1-4; perhaps TRBD1 as D (5 bases). Trimming shortened V by 0 bases and J by 8 bases, and 13 bases separated the two germline ends. The CDR3 extends over 14 amino acids. Germline V lookup: CDR1 GTSNPN, CDR2 SVGIG (reference sequence). CDR3: CAWSVRQGNEKLFF. CDR3 coding DNA: TGTGCCTGGAGTGTCAGGCAGGGCAACGAAAAACTGTTTTTT.

This clone has only one observation. The J gene is TRBJ1-4, the V gene TRBV9; D is perhaps TRBD1 (5 bases). The V end was cut by 2 bases, the J end by 7 bases, with 9 bases between. Germline V CDR1 and CDR2: SGDLS, YYNGEE. The CDR3 covers 13 residues. The CDR3: CASSVQGGEKLFF. DNA for the CDR3: TGTGCCAGCAGCGTCCAGGGAGGTGAAAAACTGTTTTTT. The whole variable domain, filled in from reference TRBV9 and TRBJ1-4, reads DSGVTQTPKHLITATGQRVTLRCSPRSGDLSVYWYQQSLDQGLQFLIQYYNGEERAKGNILERFSAQQFPDLHSELNLSSLELGDSALYFCASSVQGGEKLFFGSGTQLSVL.

This sequence joins TRBV4-3 and TRBJ1-2; D remains ambiguous. The CDR3 is made up of 14 amino acids. CDR1 and CDR2 from the germline V gene are LGHNA and YSLEER. V was cut by 1 base and J by 1 base, with 7 bases left in between. The CDR3 region has the DNA TGCGCCAGCAGCCAAGGTGTGGATAACTATGGCTACACCTTC. This codes for CASSQGVDNYGYTF.

The J gene is TRBJ2-3, the V gene TRBV4-3, with 9 bases matching TRBD2. Germline CDR1 and CDR2: LGHNA and YSLEER. This CDR3 region has 18 residues. The V and J ends lost 0 bases and 4 bases, in that order; junction bases with no gene match: 11. The CDR3 loop is CASSQDNLGGRAADTQYF. In nucleotides, the CDR3 is TGCGCCAGCAGCCAAGATAATTTGGGCGGGAGGGCCGCAGATACGCAGTATTTT.

CDR3 loop: CASSLQDTSGSYNEQFF. The CDR3 coding sequence is TGCGCCAGCAGCTTGCAGGATACAAGTGGCTCCTACAATGAGCAGTTCTTC. The chain has TRBV5-1 and TRBJ2-1; D gene unclear. This CDR3 spans 17 amino acids. Germline loops: CDR1 SGHRS, CDR2 YFSETQ. Between the trimmed V and J ends, which lost 1 base and 0 bases, there was a span of 14 bases.

V is TRBV9 and J is TRBJ2-1; TRBD2 is a possible D gene (6 bases). CDR3 size: 14 residues. Trimming stripped 8 bases from V and 0 bases from J, with 12 bases between. Looked up from germline, CDR1 is SGDLS and CDR2 is YYNGEE. CDR3: CASGAGTSYNEQFF. The CDR3 DNA sequence: TGTGCCAGTGGGGCGGGAACCTCCTACAATGAGCAGTTCTTC.

The genes are TRBV7-2 and TRBJ2-2; no clear D. The germline V gene has CDR1 SGHTA and CDR2 FQGNSA. This CDR3 comprises 14 residues. Trimming stripped 4 bases from V and 5 bases from J, with 11 bases between. CDR3 DNA sequence: TGTGCCAGCAGCTCACGCATTTCTACCGGGGAGCTGTTTTTT. Its protein product is CASSSRISTGELFF.

This clone was picked up a small number of times. The chain is built from TRBV6-4 and TRBJ2-3, with 11 bases aligning to TRBD1. In germline, CDR1 is MRHNA, CDR2 SNTAGT. The V gene end was trimmed by 0 bases and the J gene end by 6 bases; junction bases not matched to a gene: 5. The CDR3 loop spans 16 amino acids. For the CDR3, the DNA is TGTGCCAGCAGTGACTCGAGCGGGACAGGGGGGGATACGCAGTATTTT. This sequence encodes CASSDSSGTGGDTQYF.

The V call is TRBV5-4, the J call TRBJ1-2; D remains unclear. The V end was cut by 4 bases, the J end by 2 bases, with 6 bases between. The CDR3 is made up of 12 amino acids. CDR1 is SGHNT and CDR2 is YYREEE in the germline V gene (reference sequence). The CDR3: CASSLGNYGYTF. For the CDR3, the DNA is TGTGCCAGCAGCCTGGGGAACTATGGCTACACCTTC.

The rearrangement links TRBV19 to TRBJ1-5; D is uncertain. The germline V gene encodes CDR1 LNHDA and CDR2 SQIVND (reference sequence). This CDR3 comprises 14 residues. The V end was cut by 4 bases, the J end by 4 bases, with 11 bases between. The DNA for the CDR3 is TGTGCCAGTAGTAATGGCGGGATAAATCAGCCCCAGCATTTT. It yields the protein CASSNGGINQPQHF.

This chain links TRBV28 with TRBJ2-2, with D possibly TRBD1 on 6 matching bases. Trimming took 1 base from V and 6 from J, leaving 12 bases between them. The CDR3 has 15 residues. Germline V gene sequence: CDR1 MDHEN, CDR2 SYDVKM. CDR3: CASSLFQGKAGELFF. DNA for the CDR3: TGTGCCAGCAGTTTATTCCAGGGGAAGGCCGGGGAGCTGTTTTTT.

The chain joins TRBV19 to TRBJ2-6; the D gene is possibly TRBD1 (5 bases). Deletions cut 5 bases from V and 5 bases from J, with 19 bases between. The CDR3 covers 17 residues. The germline gives CDR1 LNHDA, CDR2 SQIVND (reference sequence). The CDR3 bases are TGTGCCAGTAGTGGGGCATGGACACAAAGTCGGGCCAACGTCCTGACTTTC. This translates into CASSGAWTQSRANVLTF.

V and J are TRBV2 and TRBJ1-1, with unresolved D. V gave up 6 bases and J gave up 6 bases, with 11 bases separating them. Germline V gives CDR1 SNHLY, CDR2 FYNNEI. The CDR3 runs 12 residues. CDR3 coding DNA: TGTGCCAGCAGCCGTAGGCGCTCTGAAGCTTTCTTT. This gives the protein CASSRRRSEAFF.

The chain combines TRBV6-5 with TRBJ1-2; 7 nucleotides align to TRBD1. The CDR3 extends over 14 amino acids. CDR1 and CDR2 from the germline V gene are MNHEY and SVGAGI. V dropped 8 bases and J dropped 0; count of bases not matched to a gene: 6. The chain's CDR3 is CASRRGQANYGYTF. DNA of the CDR3: TGTGCCAGCCGGAGGGGGCAGGCTAACTATGGCTACACCTTC.

The chain has TRBV2 and TRBJ1-4, with 7 positions matching TRBD1. Trimming took 6 bases from V and 0 from J; bases not matched to a gene: 4. This CDR3 contains 15 residues. The germline V gene encodes CDR1 SNHLY and CDR2 FYNNEI. CDR3 residues: CASRPQGATNEKLFF. The CDR3 nucleotides are TGTGCCAGCAGGCCCCAGGGGGCAACTAATGAAAAACTGTTTTTT.

V is TRBV4-1 and J is TRBJ2-5, with 8 bases that match TRBD2. Germline lookup yields CDR1 MGHRA and CDR2 YSYEKL. The V gene end was trimmed by 1 base and the J gene end by 3 bases; junction bases not matched to a gene: 7. The length of the CDR3 is 16 residues. The CDR3 sequence is CASSQAGAGVKETQYF. As DNA, the CDR3 is TGCGCCAGCAGCCAAGCGGGAGCGGGGGTTAAAGAGACCCAGTACTTC.

Remarks on this clone: One junction end disagrees with the germline gene, perhaps due to a read error. Within the sample, other DNA sequences also encode this same CDR3. The CDR3 reads CASSGQYNNEQFF. CDR3 nucleotides: TGTGCCAGCTCGGGACAGTACAACAACGAGCAGTTCTTC. The gene calls are TRBV18 and TRBJ2-1, with 7 positions matching TRBD1. The CDR3 is made up of 13 amino acids. The germline gives CDR1 KGHSH, CDR2 LQKENI.

This chain connects TRBV5-6 to TRBJ1-6, with TRBD1 as a possible D gene (5 bases). Germline assignment: CDR1 SGHDT and CDR2 YYEEEE. The V and J ends lost 1 base and 0 bases respectively, with 5 bases between them. The CDR3 has 15 residues. Here the CDR3 reads CASSLRGSYNSPLHF. The DNA for the CDR3 is TGTGCCAGCAGCTTGAGGGGCTCCTATAATTCACCCCTCCACTTT.

CDR3 in DNA: TGTGCCAGCAGACGGACGAACACTGAAGCTTTCTTT. It yields the protein CASRRTNTEAFF. The V and J genes are TRBV6-5 and TRBJ1-1, with D unresolved. The germline V gene has CDR1 MNHEY and CDR2 SVGAGI. CDR3 length: 12 amino acids. V lost 6 bases, J lost 1 base, and 6 bases lay in between.

This rearrangement joins TRBV7-8 to TRBJ2-1, with D unclear. From germline, CDR1 is SGHVS and CDR2 FQNEAQ. V lost 5 bases and J 9 bases, leaving 11 bases between the germline ends. This CDR3 comprises 12 residues. The CDR3: CASSQEASEQFF. The CDR3 nucleotides read TGTGCCAGCAGCCAAGAAGCAAGTGAGCAGTTCTTC.

This clone was counted only a few times. The chain links TRBV21-1 to TRBJ1-4. TRBV21-1 counts as a pseudogene. The CDR3 is 14 residues long. The CDR3 here is CASSRGDEEEKLFF. DNA of the CDR3: TGTGCCAGCAGCCGGGGGGATGAGGAGGAAAAACTGTTTTTT.

This chain links TRBV6-6 with TRBJ2-7; 7 positions agree with TRBD1. Trimming removed 6 bases from V and 7 bases from J; junction bases left unmatched: 18. CDR1 MNHNY and CDR2 SVGAGI come from the germline V gene (reference sequence). CDR3 length: 16 residues. The CDR3 loop reads CASRTRDRLTSGEQYF. In DNA form, the CDR3 reads TGTGCCAGCAGAACTAGGGACAGACTTACGTCTGGGGAGCAGTACTTC.

The genes are TRBV20-1 and TRBJ2-5; no clear D. Trimming shortened V by 2 bases and J by 2 bases, and 3 bases separated the two germline ends. Germline CDR1 DFQATT, CDR2 SNEGSKA (reference sequence). The CDR3 sequence is 11 residues long. The CDR3: CSARRQETQYF. The CDR3 nucleotides are TGCAGTGCTAGAAGGCAAGAGACCCAGTACTTC.

The CDR3 DNA sequence: TGTGCCAGCAGACGACTAGCGGGAGACCAAGAGACCCAGTACTTC. Translating it yields CASRRLAGDQETQYF. This chain joins TRBV5-4 and TRBJ2-5, with 12 positions matching TRBD2. Germline values: CDR1 SGHNT, CDR2 YYREEE (reference sequence). With 5 bases clipped from V and 0 bases from J, the junction kept 2 bases outside the gene matches. The CDR3 runs to 15 residues.

The CDR3 DNA sequence: TGTGCCAGCAGTCCCCCCGTCAGGGGAGGGAGCGGCTACACCTTC. Translating gives CASSPPVRGGSGYTF. The gene calls are TRBV28 and TRBJ1-2; D is possibly TRBD1 (6 bases). The V end was cut by 5 bases, the J end by 8 bases, with 21 bases between. CDR1 is MDHEN, CDR2 SYDVKM, per germline. The CDR3 is made up of 15 amino acids.

A few counts support this clone. This rearrangement joins TRBV5-1 to TRBJ2-2; the D call may be TRBD1 or TRBD2 (5 bases each). The germline CDR1 and CDR2 sequences are SGHRS and YFSETQ. The CDR3 has 15 amino acids. Trimming shortened V by 4 bases and J by 7 bases, and 17 bases separated the two germline ends. The CDR3 DNA reads TGCGCCAGCAGCCCGGGACCCGAGGCGGGCGGGGAGCTGTTTTTT. Its protein product is CASSPGPEAGGELFF.

This clone was observed a few times. The gene calls are TRBV6-1 and TRBJ2-2; 7 bases map to TRBD1. Unmatched junction bases numbered 4, after V lost 6 bases and J lost 0 bases. This CDR3 has 15 amino acids. CDR1 is MNHNS and CDR2 is SASEGT in the germline V gene. CDR3 residues: CASSPGTANTGELFF. The CDR3 DNA reads as TGTGCCAGCAGCCCCGGGACAGCGAACACCGGGGAGCTGTTTTTT.